This T cell receptor beta chain was retrieved from a study of OX40 agonist ivuxolimab in advanced cancers. Study-level background: The patients' treatment was ivuxolimab, an agonistic anti-OX40 (CD134) antibody. Partial response was recorded in three patients: one hepatocellular carcinoma and two cutaneous melanoma cases. Overall study findings and caveats: CD8+ T cells showed, on average, more clonal expansion than CD4+ cells.

Details on this clone: Its cognate antigen is unknown.

The data were produced by immunoSEQ multiplex PCR, yet TCRdb's version contains in-frame clones alone and is incomplete. In the table there are 75,000 to 90,000 clones, roughly 80% of which are singletons. The junction had 6 bases not matched to a gene; V was cut back by 3 bases and J by 7 bases. This CDR3 spans 15 amino acids. Germline-derived CDR1 and CDR2 are MNHEY and SMNVEV (reference sequence). This chain connects TRBV27 to TRBJ1-4; 9 bases fit TRBD1. This clonotype originated in an adult with an advanced solid tumor such as melanoma, head and neck, liver or kidney cancer. Sample: CD4+ or CD8+ T cells sorted from blood, taken in a trial of the OX40 agonist ivuxolimab. The CDR3 region has the DNA TGTGCCAGCAGTTTTACCGGGACAGGGATTGAAAAACTGTTTTTT. Translating it yields CASSFTGTGIEKLFF.